A selection of T cell receptor beta chains follows, all from one sample in a study of blood T cell repertoires in COVID-19. Only in-frame clones appear in the TCRdb table, and some are missing; sequencing was by immunoSEQ multiplex PCR. The sample holds approximately 250,000 clones, around 87% seen once. Material: peripheral blood. These receptors originate from a woman aged 60 to 75 with COVID-19, enrolled during active disease. Each CDR3 is given with its conserved first and last residue. Fields, in order: J gene, clone size, D gene, V gene, CDR3 DNA, CDR3 protein. D genes are given only for firm matches. Size is stated for part of the rows, as once, few or many counts, or as a class when the clone is expanded.

>TRBJ2-3|-|-|TRBV19
TGTGCCAGTAGTGGAACCGGGACATGGGCGACAGATACGCAGTATTTT
CASSGTGTWATDTQYF
>TRBJ1-1|-|-|TRBV7-8
TGTGCCAGCAGCTTGGGGGGGATCACTGAAGCTTTCTTT
CASSLGGITEAFF
>TRBJ1-2|-|-|TRBV9
TGTGCCAGCAGCGTAGTTGGGGGGGCTGGCTACACCTTC
CASSVVGGAGYTF
>TRBJ2-1|-|TRBD1|TRBV24-1
TGTGCCACCGGTGGGACAGGGATTTTGAATGAGCAGTTCTTC
CATGGTGILNEQFF
>TRBJ1-4|-|-|TRBV5-1
TGCGCCAGCAGAGGGACTTCTCCTTCAACTAATGAAAAACTGTTTTTT
CASRGTSPSTNEKLFF
>TRBJ2-1|-|TRBD1|TRBV12-3/TRBV12-4
TGTGCCAGCAGTTCCCAGGGACAGCCCAAGCAGTTCTTC
CASSSQGQPKQFF
>TRBJ2-1|-|TRBD1|TRBV29-1
TGCAGCGTCGTTTGGGGGACAGTGCGAATCAATGAGCAGTTCTTC
CSVVWGTVRINEQFF
>TRBJ2-2|-|TRBD1|TRBV19
TGTGCCAGTATAGACAGGGGGCGGAGCGGGGAGCTGTTTTTT
CASIDRGRSGELFF
>TRBJ1-5|-|TRBD1|TRBV30
TGTGCCTGGAGACCCGGACAGGGGGATCAGCCCCAGCATTTT
CAWRPGQGDQPQHF
>TRBJ2-7|many|TRBD2|TRBV3-1/TRBV3-2
TGTGCCAGCAGCCAAGGTCACGGGGGGACCTACGAGCAGTACTTC
CASSQGHGGTYEQYF
>TRBJ2-2|-|-|TRBV6-2/TRBV6-3
TGTGCCAGCAGCTTATCGCCCGCCACAACGGGCGGGGAGCTGTTTTTT
CASSLSPATTGGELFF
>TRBJ2-7|-|-|TRBV5-6
TGTGCCAGCAGCTGGGCAGGGGCCTACGAGCAGTACTTC
CASSWAGAYEQYF
>TRBJ1-2|-|-|TRBV7-9
TGTGCCAGCAGCCTTATATTACATATGGATGGCTACACCTTC
CASSLILHMDGYTF
>TRBJ1-6|-|TRBD1|TRBV30
TGTGCCTGGAGTCCAGGACAGGGGCGATCACCCCTCCACTTT
CAWSPGQGRSPLHF
>TRBJ1-2|-|TRBD1|TRBV28
TGTGCCAGCATCCCCCGGGACAGAATATTCTATGGCTACACCTTC
CASIPRDRIFYGYTF
>TRBJ2-7|-|TRBD1|TRBV7-9
TGTGCCAGCAGTCGGGACAGCTATTCTCTTCTCGAGCAGTACTTC
CASSRDSYSLLEQYF
>TRBJ1-5|-|-|TRBV10-3
TGTGCCACAGCCGGGGGGTCCGCTTATAGCAATCAGCCCCAGCATTTT
CATAGGSAYSNQPQHF
>TRBJ1-2|-|TRBD1|TRBV5-1
TGCGCCAGCAGCTTAGTAAGGGGGCAGGGCTACACCTTC
CASSLVRGQGYTF
>TRBJ2-5|-|TRBD1|TRBV3-1/TRBV3-2
TGTGCCAGCAGCCAAGGGGGACAGGTTGGGTCGGTGGAGACCCAGTACTTC
CASSQGGQVGSVETQYF
>TRBJ2-2|-|-|TRBV30
TGTGCCTGGAAAGGACTGACTAACACCGGGGAGCTGTTTTTT
CAWKGLTNTGELFF